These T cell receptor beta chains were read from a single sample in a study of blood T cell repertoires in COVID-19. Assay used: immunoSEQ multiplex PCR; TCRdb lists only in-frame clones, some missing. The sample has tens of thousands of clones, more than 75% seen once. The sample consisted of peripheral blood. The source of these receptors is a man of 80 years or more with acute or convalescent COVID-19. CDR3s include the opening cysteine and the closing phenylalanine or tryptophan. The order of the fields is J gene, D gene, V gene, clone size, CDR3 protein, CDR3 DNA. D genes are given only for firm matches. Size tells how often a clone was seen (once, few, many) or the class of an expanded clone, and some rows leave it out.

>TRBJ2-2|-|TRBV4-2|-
CASSPLAARGGELFF
TGTGCCAGCAGCCCTTTAGCGGCAAGGGGCGGGGAGCTGTTTTTT
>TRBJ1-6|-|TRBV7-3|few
CASSDGSSYNSPLHF
TGTGCCAGCAGCGACGGGAGTTCCTATAATTCACCCCTCCACTTT
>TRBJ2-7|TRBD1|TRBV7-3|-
CASSYGTDYEQYF
TGTGCCAGCAGCTACGGGACAGACTACGAGCAGTACTTC
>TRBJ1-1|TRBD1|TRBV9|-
CASSVGDSTEAFF
TGTGCCAGCAGCGTTGGGGACAGCACTGAAGCTTTCTTT
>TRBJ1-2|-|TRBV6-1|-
CASSEALGQHYGYTF
TGTGCCAGCAGTGAAGCGTTGGGGCAGCACTATGGCTACACCTTC
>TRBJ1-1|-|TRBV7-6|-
CASSGSSSGAFF
TGTGCCAGCAGCGGGTCCTCCTCGGGAGCTTTCTTT
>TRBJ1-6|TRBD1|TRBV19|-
CASSLGQANSPLHF
TGTGCCAGTAGCCTGGGACAGGCGAATTCACCCCTCCACTTT
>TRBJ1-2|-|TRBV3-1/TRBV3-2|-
CASSLAAAGYTF
TGTGCCAGCAGCCTCGCCGCAGCGGGCTACACCTTC
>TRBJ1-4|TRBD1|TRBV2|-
CARSTGLDEKLFF
TGTGCCAGGTCGACAGGGCTCGACGAAAAACTGTTTTTT
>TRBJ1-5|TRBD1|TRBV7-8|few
CASSVDRGNQPQHF
TGTGCCAGCAGCGTAGACAGGGGCAATCAGCCCCAGCATTTT
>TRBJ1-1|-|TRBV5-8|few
CASPESRAGTEAFF
TGTGCCAGCCCCGAGTCGCGGGCGGGCACTGAAGCTTTCTTT
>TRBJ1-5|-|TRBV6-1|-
CASSEGAGFNQPQHF
TGTGCCAGCAGTGAAGGGGCAGGATTCAATCAGCCCCAGCATTTT
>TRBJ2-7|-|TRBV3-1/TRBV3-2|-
CASSKLAHEQYF
TGTGCCAGCAGCAAACTAGCTCACGAGCAGTACTTC
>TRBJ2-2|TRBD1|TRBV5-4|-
CASKRTGSTGELFF
TGTGCCAGCAAGAGGACAGGGTCCACCGGGGAGCTGTTTTTT
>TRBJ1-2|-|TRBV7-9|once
CASSLASQVYGYTF
TGTGCCAGCAGCTTAGCGAGTCAGGTCTATGGCTACACCTTC
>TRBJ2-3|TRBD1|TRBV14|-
CATSPLGGAPDTQYF
TGTGCCACCAGCCCCTTAGGGGGCGCGCCAGATACGCAGTATTTT
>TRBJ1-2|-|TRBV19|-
CASSQVLSGEANYGYTF
TGTGCCAGTAGCCAAGTCTTATCAGGCGAAGCTAACTATGGCTACACCTTC
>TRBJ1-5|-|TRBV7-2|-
CASSLEVNSIQPQHF
TGTGCCAGCAGCTTAGAGGTGAACAGTATTCAGCCCCAGCATTTT
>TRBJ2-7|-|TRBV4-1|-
CASSQEGFSYEQYF
TGCGCCAGCAGCCAAGAGGGCTTTTCCTACGAGCAGTACTTC
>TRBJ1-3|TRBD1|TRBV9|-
CASSVGGTGSGNTIYF
TGTGCCAGCAGCGTAGGAGGGACAGGGTCAGGAAACACCATATATTTT
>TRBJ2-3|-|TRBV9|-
CASSVWDKRDTQYF
TGTGCCAGCAGCGTATGGGACAAACGGGATACGCAGTATTTT
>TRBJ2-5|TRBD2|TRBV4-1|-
CASSQGGAKMSGIQETQYF
TGCGCCAGCAGCCAAGGGGGAGCGAAAATGAGCGGGATCCAAGAGACCCAGTACTTC
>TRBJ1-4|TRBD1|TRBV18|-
CASSPQGGLDEKLFF
TGTGCCAGCTCACCCCAGGGGGGATTGGATGAAAAACTGTTTTTT
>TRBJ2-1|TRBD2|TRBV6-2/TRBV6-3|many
CASSYRPAGAHYNEQFF
TGTGCCAGCAGTTACCGCCCAGCGGGGGCCCATTACAATGAGCAGTTCTTC
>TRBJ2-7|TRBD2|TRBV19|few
CASSIKGGYEQYF
TGTGCCAGTAGTATAAAGGGAGGGTACGAGCAGTACTTC
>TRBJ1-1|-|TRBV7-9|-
CASSKNTNTEAFF
TGTGCCAGCAGCAAAAACACGAACACTGAAGCTTTCTTT
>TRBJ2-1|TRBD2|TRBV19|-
CASSGLGWSYNEQFF
TGTGCCAGTAGTGGACTAGGCTGGTCCTACAATGAGCAGTTCTTC
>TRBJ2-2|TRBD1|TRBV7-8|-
CASSLVKSRTGNTGELFF
TGTGCCAGCAGCTTAGTTAAGTCAAGGACAGGGAACACCGGGGAGCTGTTTTTT
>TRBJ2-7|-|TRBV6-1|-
CASSEEGQAGSYEQYF
TGTGCCAGCAGTGAAGAGGGGCAGGCAGGCTCCTACGAGCAGTACTTC
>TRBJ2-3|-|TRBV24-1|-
CATSPSGTDTQYF
TGTGCCACCAGTCCTAGCGGCACAGATACGCAGTATTTT
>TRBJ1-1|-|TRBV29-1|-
CRKPGGRMLDTEAFF
TGCAGGAAACCCGGAGGGAGAATGCTGGACACTGAAGCTTTCTTT
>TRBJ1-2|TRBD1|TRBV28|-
CASSFTGGANYGYTF
TGTGCCAGCAGTTTTACAGGGGGCGCGAACTATGGCTACACCTTC
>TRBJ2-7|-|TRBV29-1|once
CSVNTGYEQYF
TGCAGCGTTAATACGGGTTACGAGCAGTACTTC
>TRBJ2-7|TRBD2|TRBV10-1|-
CASSAGRGYEQYF
TGCGCCAGCAGTGCTGGGAGGGGTTACGAGCAGTACTTC
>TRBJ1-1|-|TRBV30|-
CAWSRNMNTEAFF
TGTGCCTGGAGTCGAAACATGAACACTGAAGCTTTCTTT
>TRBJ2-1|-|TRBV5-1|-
CASSPGVGPYNEQFF
TGCGCCAGCAGCCCCGGGGTGGGCCCCTACAATGAGCAGTTCTTC
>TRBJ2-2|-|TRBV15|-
CATSPGFAGELFF
TGTGCCACCAGCCCAGGCTTTGCCGGGGAGCTGTTTTTT
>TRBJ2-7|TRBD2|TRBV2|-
CASRRDRGLAGYEQYF
TGTGCCAGTAGGCGGGACAGGGGACTAGCGGGGTACGAGCAGTACTTC
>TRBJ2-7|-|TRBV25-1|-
CASSDLSRYEQYF
TGTGCCAGCAGTGACCTTAGTCGCTACGAGCAGTACTTC
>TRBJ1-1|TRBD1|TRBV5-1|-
CASRDGTANTEAFF
TGCGCCAGCAGGGACGGGACAGCGAACACTGAAGCTTTCTTT
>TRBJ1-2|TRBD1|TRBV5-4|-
CASSQSGTVRGYTF
TGTGCCAGCAGCCAATCAGGGACAGTTCGAGGCTACACCTTC
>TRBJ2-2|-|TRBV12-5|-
CASGLQGRYSKELFF
TGTGCTAGTGGTTTGCAGGGCCGCTATTCTAAGGAGCTGTTTTTT
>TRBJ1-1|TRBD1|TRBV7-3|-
CASSHRGNTEAFF
TGTGCCAGCAGCCACAGGGGGAACACTGAAGCTTTCTTT
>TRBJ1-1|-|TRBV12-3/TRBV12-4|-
CASSLGPGLEAFF
TGTGCCAGCAGTTTAGGGCCGGGGTTAGAAGCTTTCTTT
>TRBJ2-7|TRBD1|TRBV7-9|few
CASSTRDSSYEQYF
TGTGCCAGCAGCACCAGGGACAGTTCCTACGAGCAGTACTTC
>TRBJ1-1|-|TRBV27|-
CASSFSGNTEAFF
TGTGCCAGCAGTTTCTCCGGGAACACTGAAGCTTTCTTT
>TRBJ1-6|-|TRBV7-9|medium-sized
CASNWDIDNSPLHF
TGTGCCAGCAATTGGGACATTGATAATTCACCCCTCCACTTT
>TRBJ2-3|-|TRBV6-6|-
CASTGIATDTQYF
TGTGCCAGCACGGGGATAGCCACAGATACGCAGTATTTT
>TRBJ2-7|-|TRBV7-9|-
CASSSGDYEQYF
TGTGCCAGCAGCTCAGGGGATTACGAGCAGTACTTC
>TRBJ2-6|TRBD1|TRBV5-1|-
CASSLRQGGANVLTF
TGCGCCAGCAGCCTTAGACAGGGTGGGGCCAACGTCCTGACTTTC
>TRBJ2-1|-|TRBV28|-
CASSFNPNEQFF
TGTGCCAGCAGTTTTAATCCGAATGAGCAGTTCTTC
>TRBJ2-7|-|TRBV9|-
CASSATDLGGEQYF
TGTGCCAGCAGCGCAACGGACCTCGGGGGCGAGCAGTACTTC
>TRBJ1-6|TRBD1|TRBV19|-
CASRGQEANLHF
TGTGCCAGTCGGGGACAGGAGGCTAACCTCCACTTT
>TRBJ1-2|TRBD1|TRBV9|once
CASSVDGRGRNGYTF
TGTGCCAGCAGCGTAGATGGCAGGGGGCGGAACGGCTACACCTTC